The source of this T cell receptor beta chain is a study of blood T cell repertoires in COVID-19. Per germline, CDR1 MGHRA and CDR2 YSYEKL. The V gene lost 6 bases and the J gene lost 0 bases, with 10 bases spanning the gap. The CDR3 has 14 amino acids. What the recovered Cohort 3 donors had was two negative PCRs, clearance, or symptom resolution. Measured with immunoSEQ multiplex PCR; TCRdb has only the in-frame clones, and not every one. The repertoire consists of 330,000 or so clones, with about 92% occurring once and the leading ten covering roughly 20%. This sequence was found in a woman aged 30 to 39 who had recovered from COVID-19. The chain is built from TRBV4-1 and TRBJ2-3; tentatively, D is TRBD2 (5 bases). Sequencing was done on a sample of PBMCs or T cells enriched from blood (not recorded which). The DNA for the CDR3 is TGCGCCAGCAGATCAGCGGAGAGCACAGATACGCAGTATTTT. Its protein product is CASRSAESTDTQYF.